What follows are 23 T cell receptor beta chains derived from one specimen sequenced in a study of beta chain features in type 1 diabetes. For these receptors, no antigen is known. General study findings and limits: Type 1 diabetes patients showed a moderate but significant shortening of TCRB CDR3s in all four CD4+ subsets.

Expressed TCRB transcripts were sequenced, since all the RNA that had been isolated was reverse transcribed. TCRdb keeps only in-frame clones here, not all; method: immunoSEQ multiplex PCR. The data show around 130,000 clones, roughly 15% seen once. Specimen: central memory CD4+ T cells from blood. The receptors come from a man aged 25 to 40 with type 1 diabetes.

J is TRBJ2-3 and V is TRBV19; D may be TRBD1 (6 bases). Trimming stripped 7 bases from V and 5 bases from J, with 7 bases between. This CDR3 contains 11 residues. The germline gives CDR1 LNHDA, CDR2 SQIVND (reference sequence). Here the CDR3 DNA reads TGTGCCAGTAAGGGGGAAGATACGCAGTATTTT. Translated: CASKGEDTQYF.

This clone was detected only a few times. The chain recombines TRBV6-6 with TRBJ1-4; 8 nucleotides agree with TRBD1. CDR3 length equals 14 residues. The germline V gene has CDR1 MNHNY and CDR2 SVGAGI (reference sequence). J was trimmed by 3 bases and V by 7 bases; bases with no gene match: 4. This CDR3 reads CASNPDRANEKLFF. Here the CDR3 DNA reads TGTGCCAGCAACCCGGACAGGGCTAATGAAAAACTGTTTTTT.

V is TRBV7-8 and J is TRBJ1-6, with TRBD1 as a possible D gene (5 bases). CDR1 and CDR2 from the germline V gene are SGHVS and FQNEAQ. V was clipped by 5 bases and J by 8 bases, with 13 bases between them. The CDR3 loop spans 14 amino acids. The CDR3 loop is CASSLREQDSPLHF. The DNA for the CDR3 is TGTGCCAGCAGCCTCAGGGAGCAGGATTCACCCCTCCACTTT.

This clone was counted between two and nine times. The chain has TRBV13 and TRBJ1-1; D unclear. Between the trimmed V and J ends, which lost 1 base and 8 bases, there was a span of 20 bases. The CDR3 runs 16 residues. The germline V gene has CDR1 PRHDT and CDR2 FYEKMQ (reference sequence). The CDR3 bases are TGTGCCAGCAGCTTAGCAGTGGCAGGTCCGATTATAGAAGCTTTCTTT. Translated, it gives CASSLAVAGPIIEAFF.

This clone was observed a handful of times. J is TRBJ1-2 and V is TRBV4-3; D perhaps matches TRBD1 (5 bases). This CDR3 region has 16 residues. Per the germline V gene, CDR1 is LGHNA and CDR2 is YSLEER. The V end was cut by 1 base, the J end by 5 bases, with 17 bases between. This CDR3 reads CASSQGRAGQGYGYTF. In DNA, the CDR3 is TGCGCCAGCAGCCAAGGTCGTGCGGGTCAGGGTTATGGCTACACCTTC.

This clone was detected only a few times. CDR3 protein: CASSPDRAPYNEQFF. The DNA of the CDR3 is TGTGCCAGTAGCCCCGACAGGGCCCCCTACAATGAGCAGTTCTTC. This chain joins TRBV19 and TRBJ2-1; 7 positions match TRBD1. V was pared by 6 bases and J by 2 bases, with 7 bases of the junction left unmatched. Germline CDR1 is LNHDA and CDR2 is SQIVND (reference sequence). This CDR3 contains 15 residues. Combining the CDR3 with reference TRBV19 and TRBJ2-1 gives the whole variable domain DGGITQSPKYLFRKEGQNVTLSCEQNLNHDAMYWYRQDPGQGLRLIYYSQIVNDFQKGDIAEGYSVSREKKESFPLTVTSAQKNPTAFYLCASSPDRAPYNEQFFGPGTRLTVL.

J is TRBJ1-1 and V is TRBV18; D possibly corresponds to TRBD1 (5 bases). Trimming shortened V by 1 base and J by 3 bases, and 15 bases separated the two germline ends. The germline gives CDR1 KGHSH, CDR2 LQKENI. The CDR3 totals 16 residues. CDR3 loop: CASSPRFGGGDTEAFF. In DNA, the CDR3 is TGTGCCAGCTCACCACGGTTCGGGGGTGGGGACACTGAAGCTTTCTTT. Drawing the rest from reference TRBV18 and TRBJ1-1, the complete variable domain is NAGVMQNPRHLVRRRGQEARLRCSPMKGHSHVYWYRQLPEEGLKFMVYLQKENIIDESGMPKERFSAEFPKEGPSILRIQQVVRGDSAAYFCASSPRFGGGDTEAFFGQGTRLTVV.

At least ten counts were recorded for this clone. The chain links TRBV30 to TRBJ1-6, with D possibly TRBD1 on 6 matching bases. Germline V gene sequence: CDR1 GTSNPN, CDR2 SVGIG (reference sequence). V was pared by 0 bases and J by 5 bases, with 14 bases between. The CDR3 length is 16 residues. CDR3 region: CAWSVVRGNNNSPLHF. In DNA form, the CDR3 reads TGTGCCTGGAGTGTAGTAAGGGGGAACAATAATTCACCCCTCCACTTT. The whole variable domain, filled in from reference TRBV30 and TRBJ1-6, reads SQTIHQWPATLVQPVGSPLSLECTVEGTSNPNLYWYRQAAGRGLQLLFYSVGIGQISSEVPQNLSASRPQDRQFILSSKKLLLSDSGFYLCAWSVVRGNNNSPLHFGNGTRLTVT.

The chain is built from TRBV5-6 and TRBJ2-5, with 12 bases fitting TRBD2. V shed 3 bases, J shed 7 bases, and the junction held 4 bases outside the gene matches. Germline values: CDR1 SGHDT, CDR2 YYEEEE. CDR3 size: 14 residues. Here the CDR3 DNA reads TGTGCCAGCAGCTCTAGCGGGGGGGCCGGGACCCAGTACTTC. Its protein product is CASSSSGGAGTQYF.

The CDR3 loop is CASSPGQGNLGTGELFF. The CDR3 nucleotides are TGCGCCAGCAGCCCCGGACAGGGAAATTTGGGGACCGGGGAGCTGTTTTTT. V usage is TRBV5-1 and J usage is TRBJ2-2; 8 bases agree with TRBD1. The V and J ends lost 4 bases and 5 bases, in that order; junction bases with no gene match: 13. The CDR3 extends over 17 amino acids. CDR1 SGHRS and CDR2 YFSETQ come from the germline V gene.

This chain uses TRBV5-1 with TRBJ1-3; the match to TRBD1 covers 8 bases. Germline CDR1 is SGHRS and CDR2 is YFSETQ. V shed 3 bases, J shed 7 bases, and the junction held 3 bases outside the gene matches. The CDR3 totals 13 residues. In DNA form, the CDR3 reads TGCGCCAGCAGCTCGGGACAGGAGAACACCATATATTTT. Amino acids: CASSSGQENTIYF.

CDR3 sequence (DNA): TGTGCCAGCAGCTTATCCTCCAGCTCCTACAATGAGCAGTTCTTC. This codes for CASSLSSSSYNEQFF. The rearrangement links TRBV7-3 to TRBJ2-1; no clear D. CDR1 is SGHTA, CDR2 FQGTGA, per germline. This CDR3 region has 15 residues. V gave up 2 bases and J gave up 0 bases, with 8 bases separating them. Full variable domain (remainder filled in from reference TRBV7-3 and TRBJ2-1): GAGVSQTPSNKVTEKGKYVELRCDPISGHTALYWYRQSLGQGPEFLIYFQGTGAADDSGLPNDRFFAVRPEGSVSTLKIQRTERGDSAVYLCASSLSSSSYNEQFFGPGTRLTVL.

The chain joins TRBV7-2 to TRBJ2-2; 8 bases line up with TRBD1. Trimming cost V 5 bases and J 1 base; bases outside gene matches: 6. CDR1 and CDR2 (germline): SGHTA, FQGNSA. The CDR3 sequence is 16 residues long. CDR3 protein: CASSPRTGLNTGELFF. In DNA form, the CDR3 reads TGTGCCAGCAGCCCGCGGACAGGGTTGAACACCGGGGAGCTGTTTTTT.

The chain recombines TRBV7-2 with TRBJ2-7; D perhaps matches TRBD1 (6 bases). Germline CDR1 is SGHTA and CDR2 is FQGNSA. This CDR3 is built from 15 residues. Trimming stripped 4 bases from V and 2 bases from J, with 15 bases between. CDR3 in DNA: TGTGCCAGCAGCTCCCCCTCGACAGGAACCTACGAGCAGTACTTC. Translation: CASSSPSTGTYEQYF.

The chain couples TRBV30 to TRBJ2-3; 14 bases line up with TRBD2. The J segment lost 3 bases and the V segment lost 3 bases, leaving 5 bases of the junction unmatched. Per the germline V gene, CDR1 is GTSNPN and CDR2 is SVGIG (reference sequence). This CDR3 has 16 residues. CDR3 nucleotides: TGTGCCTGGAGCAAAGGGACTAGCGGGGGTACAGATACGCAGTATTTT. Protein product: CAWSKGTSGGTDTQYF.

This clone was seen a few times. The rearrangement joins TRBV29-1 to TRBJ2-2; D is ambiguous. The CDR3 totals 13 residues. V lost 8 bases and J 2 bases, leaving 12 bases between the germline ends. The germline CDR1 and CDR2 sequences are SQVTM and ANQGSEA. This chain's CDR3 is CSFWAQNTGELFF. CDR3 coding DNA: TGCAGCTTCTGGGCCCAAAACACCGGGGAGCTGTTTTTT.

The J gene is TRBJ2-3, the V gene TRBV11-3; a weak D match, TRBD2 (5 bases). The germline V gene encodes CDR1 SGHNT and CDR2 YENEEA. The CDR3 has 13 amino acids. With 6 bases removed from V and 2 bases from J, the gap between germline ends came to 9 bases. The CDR3 coding sequence is TGTGCCAGCAGGGACTCAGTCACAGATACGCAGTATTTT. The encoded protein is CASRDSVTDTQYF.

The rearrangement uses TRBV5-6 and TRBJ2-4; D is perhaps TRBD2 (6 bases). This CDR3 is built from 15 residues. With 4 bases removed from V and 8 bases from J, the gap between germline ends came to 19 bases. Per the germline V gene, CDR1 is SGHDT and CDR2 is YYEEEE. This CDR3 is CASSPAGFVPDIQYF. The CDR3 DNA reads TGTGCCAGCAGCCCGGCGGGGTTTGTTCCCGACATTCAGTACTTC.

The chain employs TRBV7-9 and TRBJ1-1, with TRBD1 matching over 8 bases. CDR1 is SEHNR, CDR2 FQNEAQ, per germline (reference sequence). J lost 10 bases, V lost 4 bases, and 11 bases had no gene match. The CDR3 covers 14 residues. The CDR3 sequence: CASSSSGGAEGAFF. CDR3 in DNA: TGTGCCAGCAGCTCCTCAGGGGGCGCCGAAGGAGCTTTCTTT.

There are a few counts of this clone. This sequence joins TRBV5-1 and TRBJ2-7; the match to TRBD1 covers 8 bases. The germline gives CDR1 SGHRS, CDR2 YFSETQ. V shed 4 bases, J shed 0 bases, and the junction held 6 bases outside the gene matches. This CDR3 has 15 residues. This chain's CDR3 is CASSPGTGSSYEQYF. As DNA, the CDR3 is TGCGCCAGCAGCCCCGGGACAGGCAGCTCCTACGAGCAGTACTTC.

This clone showed up just a few times. This may arise from a read error, as a much more abundant clone is one base away. The chain combines TRBV7-6 with TRBJ2-5; D gene unclear. The CDR3 totals 11 residues. V was pared by 4 bases and J by 3 bases, with 3 bases between. Germline assignment: CDR1 SGHVS and CDR2 FNYEAQ. CDR3 in DNA: TGTGCCAGCAGCTCCGAAGAGACCCAGTACTTC. As protein: CASSSEETQYF.

The sample holds a few counts of this clone. The J gene is TRBJ1-4, the V gene TRBV29-1; D gene uncertain. Trimming stripped 4 bases from V and 0 bases from J, with 6 bases between. The CDR3 runs to 13 residues. CDR1 and CDR2 from the germline V gene are SQVTM and ANQGSEA. CDR3: CSVVDATNEKLFF. In nucleotides, the CDR3 is TGCAGCGTTGTTGACGCAACTAATGAAAAACTGTTTTTT.

Only a few counts were recorded for this clone. V and J are TRBV27 and TRBJ1-2; TRBD1 is a possible D gene (5 bases). Germline V CDR1 and CDR2: MNHEY, SMNVEV (reference sequence). V was cut by 6 bases and J by 4 bases, with 12 bases left in between. The CDR3 is made up of 13 amino acids. CDR3 DNA sequence: TGTGCCAGCAGCCTCGGGGGGGGCTATGGCTACACCTTC. It translates to CASSLGGGYGYTF.